This TCR beta chain was identified during a study of CD4 T cells in relation to SARS-CoV-2 and coronaviruses. Study-level results: In around 63% of donors, memory CD4+ clonotypes crossrecognized SARS-CoV-2 and at least one common cold coronavirus spike.

The unexposed donors gave CD4+ T cells in about 2011-2018, prior to COVID-19. The cells were cultured for approximately 10 days before CD4+ T cells were isolated. Libraries were prepared by immunoSEQ multiplex PCR; TCRdb keeps only in-frame clonotypes and omits some of them. The repertoire consists of 20,000 to 25,000 clones, with over 60% occurring once and the leading ten covering more than 12%. Points on this clone: Antigen unknown.

The V segment lost 5 bases and the J segment 1 base; nucleotides outside the gene matches: 9. The CDR3 is 16 amino acids. Germline values: CDR1 SEHNR, CDR2 FQNEAQ (reference sequence). The chain carries TRBV7-9 and TRBJ2-3; 7 bases align to TRBD1. Sequences were obtained from CD4+ T cells from PBMCs, cultured in vitro. The TCR sequence derives from a human donor in good health. The CDR3 sequence: CASSILTGRGTDTQYF. The CDR3 nucleotides read TGTGCCAGCAGCATTCTGACAGGGCGGGGCACAGATACGCAGTATTTT.